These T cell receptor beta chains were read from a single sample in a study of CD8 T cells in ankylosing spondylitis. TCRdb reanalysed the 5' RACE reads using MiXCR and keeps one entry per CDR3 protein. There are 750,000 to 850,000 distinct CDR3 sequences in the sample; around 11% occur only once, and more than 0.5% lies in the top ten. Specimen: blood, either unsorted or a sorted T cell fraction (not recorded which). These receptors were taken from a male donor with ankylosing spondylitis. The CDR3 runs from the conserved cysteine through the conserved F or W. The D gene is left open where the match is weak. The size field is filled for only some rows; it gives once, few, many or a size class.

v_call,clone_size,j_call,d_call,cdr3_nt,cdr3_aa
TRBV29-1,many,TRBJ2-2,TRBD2,TGCAGCGTCTGGACGGCGGGAGCGGCCGGGGAGCTGTTTTTT,CSVWTAGAAGELFF
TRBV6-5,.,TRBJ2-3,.,TGTGCCAGCAAGTTCGGGATAGGGGATACGCAGTATTTT,CASKFGIGDTQYF
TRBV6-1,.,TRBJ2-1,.,TGTGCCAGCAGCGGGACGACCCCCACCGCTGAGCAGTTCTTC,CASSGTTPTAEQFF
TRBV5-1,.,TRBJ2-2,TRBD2,TGCGCCAGCAGCTCTTCCGGGACTATTACCGGGGAGCTGTTTTTT,CASSSSGTITGELFF
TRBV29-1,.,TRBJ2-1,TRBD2,TGCAGCGGGAGGGGCGGGAGGCCGAGTAATGAGCAGTTCTTC,CSGRGGRPSNEQFF
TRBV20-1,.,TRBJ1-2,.,TGCAGTGCTTATGTCTGGTCAATGGGGGGCTACACCTTC,CSAYVWSMGGYTF
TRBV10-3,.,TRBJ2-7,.,TGTGCCATCAGTGAGTCGAGTCTCAACGAGCAGTACTTC,CAISESSLNEQYF
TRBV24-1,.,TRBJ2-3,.,TGTGCCACCAGTCCTACGGGCCCAGATACGCAGTATTTT,CATSPTGPDTQYF
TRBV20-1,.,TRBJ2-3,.,TGCAGTGCTAGAGAAAGATTACTAACAGATACGCAGTATTTT,CSARERLLTDTQYF
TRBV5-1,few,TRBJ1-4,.,TGCGCCAGCAGCTTGGAACCAACTAATGAAAAACTGTTTTTT,CASSLEPTNEKLFF
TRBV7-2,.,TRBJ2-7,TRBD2,TGTGCCAGCAGCACCCGCGGGGGGCCCTACGGCTACGAGCAGTACTTC,CASSTRGGPYGYEQYF
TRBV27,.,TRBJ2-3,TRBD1,TGTGCCACCAGAGACAGGGGCACAGATACGCAGTATTTT,CATRDRGTDTQYF
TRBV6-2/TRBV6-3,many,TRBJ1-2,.,TGTGCCAGCAGCCAGACGGGTGCGGGCGGCTACACCTTC,CASSQTGAGGYTF
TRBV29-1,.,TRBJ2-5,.,TGCAGCGCAGGGTTACAGACCCAGTACTTC,CSAGLQTQYF
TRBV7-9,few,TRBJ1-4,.,TGTGCCAGCAGCCTCCCTGGGGGGACTAATGAAAAACTGTTTTTT,CASSLPGGTNEKLFF
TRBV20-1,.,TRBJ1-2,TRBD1,TGCAGTGCCACGACAGGGGCAGTCTATGGCTACACCTTC,CSATTGAVYGYTF
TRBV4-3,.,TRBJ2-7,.,TGCGCCAGCAGCCAAGAGTTGCCTAGACTCTACGAGCAGTACTTC,CASSQELPRLYEQYF
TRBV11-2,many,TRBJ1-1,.,TGTGCCAGCAGCGCAGACAGATTGAACACTGAAGCTTTCTTT,CASSADRLNTEAFF
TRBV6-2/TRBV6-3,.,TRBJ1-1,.,TGTGCCAGCAGTCCCGGGGGGCTGCAAGCTTTCTTT,CASSPGGLQAFF
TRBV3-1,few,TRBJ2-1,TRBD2,TGTGCCAGCAGCTATAATAGCGGGGGGTCCCAGTTCTTC,CASSYNSGGSQFF
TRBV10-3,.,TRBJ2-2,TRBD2,TGTGCCATCAGTTCAGCGGGGGGAGTCACCGGGGAGCTGTTTTTT,CAISSAGGVTGELFF
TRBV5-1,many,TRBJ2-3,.,TGCGCCAGCAGCTGGCTTAGCACAGATACGCAGTATTTT,CASSWLSTDTQYF
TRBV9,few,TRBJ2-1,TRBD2,TGTGCCAGCAACCCTTTTCCGAGACTAGCATCTAATGAGCAGTTCTTC,CASNPFPRLASNEQFF
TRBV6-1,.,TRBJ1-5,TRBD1,TGTGCCAGCAGTCCCGGGACAGGGTACAATCAGCCCCAGCATTTT,CASSPGTGYNQPQHF
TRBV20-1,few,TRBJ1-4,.,TGCAGTGCCGCGGACCTAAGGAATAGACCAAAGGAAAAACTGTTTTTT,CSAADLRNRPKEKLFF
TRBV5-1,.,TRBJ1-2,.,TGCGCCAGCAGCTTGGGGAGGACCGAGTATGGCTACACCTTC,CASSLGRTEYGYTF
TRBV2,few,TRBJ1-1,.,TGTGCCAGCAGTGTCGAGGGACCGAGTAACACTGAAGCTTTCTTT,CASSVEGPSNTEAFF
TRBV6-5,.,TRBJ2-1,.,TGTGCCAGCAGTGACCTCGGCACCGAGCAGTTCTTC,CASSDLGTEQFF
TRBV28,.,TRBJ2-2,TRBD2,TGTGCCAGCAGCGGGAGGGCCTTTGAAACCGGGGAGCTGTTTTTT,CASSGRAFETGELFF
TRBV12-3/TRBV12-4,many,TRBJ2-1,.,TGTGCCAGCATTATACAAGAGGGTCTTGAGCAGTTCTTC,CASIIQEGLEQFF
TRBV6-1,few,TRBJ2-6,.,TGTGCCAGCAGATTCAGGGGCTCTGGGGCCAACGTCCTGACTTTC,CASRFRGSGANVLTF
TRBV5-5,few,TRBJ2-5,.,TGTGCCAGCAGCTTACAAACTCAAGAGACCCAGTACTTC,CASSLQTQETQYF
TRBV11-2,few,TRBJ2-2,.,TGTGCCAGCAGCTCAATAGGGCGGCGCACCGGGGAGCTGTTTTTT,CASSSIGRRTGELFF
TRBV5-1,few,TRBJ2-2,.,TGCGCCAGCAGCTTGGCTATCTCCTCGAACACCGGGGAGCTGTTTTTT,CASSLAISSNTGELFF
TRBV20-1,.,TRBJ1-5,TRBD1,TGCAGTGCCGGACAGGGGGACGTCGATCAGCCCCAGCATTTT,CSAGQGDVDQPQHF
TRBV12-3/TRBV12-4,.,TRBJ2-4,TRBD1,TGTGCCAGCAGGGGGACAGGGATAGCCAAAAACATTCAGTACTTC,CASRGTGIAKNIQYF
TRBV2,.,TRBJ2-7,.,TGTGCCAGCAGTGAAAAGGCCGGGCCCTTTAGGGGAGAGCAGTACTTC,CASSEKAGPFRGEQYF
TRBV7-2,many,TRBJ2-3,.,TGTGCCAGCAGCCTCCGACTACCCACAGATACGCAGTATTTT,CASSLRLPTDTQYF
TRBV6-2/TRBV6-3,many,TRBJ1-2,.,TGTGCCAGCAGTGATGTGGACAGTCTTCTTGGCTACACCTTC,CASSDVDSLLGYTF
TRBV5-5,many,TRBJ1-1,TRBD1,TGTGCCAGCAGGCGCGGGACAGCCAACACTGAAGCTTTCTTT,CASRRGTANTEAFF